This T cell receptor (beta chain) was sequenced during a study of blood T cell repertoires in COVID-19. The germline V gene encodes CDR1 MDHEN and CDR2 SYDVKM. J gave up 4 bases and V 7 bases, and 5 bases lay outside the gene matches. This CDR3 is 14 amino acids long. Profiled with immunoSEQ multiplex PCR; TCRdb holds only in-frame clones, not every one. Counted here are about 260,000 clones, approximately 84% occurring once; the ten biggest clones make up 1.5% to 2%. The chain uses TRBV28 and TRBJ2-1; TRBD2 aligns across 9 bases. The material sequenced was peripheral blood. This receptor was obtained from a woman aged 80 or over with acute or convalescent COVID-19. This CDR3 reads CASKISGSYNEQFF. The CDR3, as DNA: TGTGCCAGCAAGATTAGCGGGAGTTACAATGAGCAGTTCTTC.